Following are 20 T cell receptor beta chains from one sample sequenced in a study of cytomegalovirus exposure and HLA in healthy donors. Researchers ran the PCR with 60 Vbeta and 13 Jbeta primers. The data were produced by immunoSEQ multiplex PCR, yet TCRdb's version contains in-frame clones alone and is incomplete. There are about 140,000 clones in the sample; over 75% occur only once, and about 0.51% lies in the top ten. Sequencing was carried out using PBMCs. The receptors originated from a woman between 40 and 50 years old in good health and CMV-seronegative.

This clone showed up just a few times. As the CDR3 is not closed by the conserved phenylalanine or tryptophan, this likely results from a read error. The DNA is omitted, as the CDR3 cannot be located on it reliably, and the CDR3 follows TCRdb's listing. The chain combines TRBV6-1 with TRBJ1-1. A total of 13 residues make up the CDR3, ends included. Germline assignment: CDR1 MNHNS and CDR2 SASEGT. This CDR3 is CASSESLGRLPEI.

V and J are TRBV13 and TRBJ1-4; D unresolved. The V end was cut by 6 bases, the J end by 0 bases, with 14 bases between. The length of the CDR3 is 16 residues. CDR1 PRHDT and CDR2 FYEKMQ come from the germline V gene (reference sequence). The CDR3 here is CASSDSAWATNEKLFF. The CDR3 nucleotides read TGTGCCAGCAGTGACTCCGCGTGGGCAACTAATGAAAAACTGTTTTTT.

The rearrangement links TRBV28 to TRBJ2-2; 11 nucleotides align to TRBD2. Germline assignment: CDR1 MDHEN and CDR2 SYDVKM. V trimming: 6 bases; J trimming: 3 bases; junction bases outside the gene matches: 9. This CDR3 region has 17 residues. The CDR3 loop reads CASSRGLAASDTGELFF. In DNA, the CDR3 is TGTGCCAGCAGCCGGGGACTAGCGGCCAGCGACACCGGGGAGCTGTTTTTT. Filled out from reference TRBV28 and TRBJ2-2, the complete variable domain reads DVKVTQSSRYLVKRTGEKVFLECVQDMDHENMFWYRQDPGLGLRLIYFSYDVKMKEKGDIPEGYSVSREKKERFSLILESASTNQTSMYLCASSRGLAASDTGELFFGEGSRLTVL.

DNA of the CDR3: TGTGCCAGTACACCCATGTACAGGGGGTCTCGCTCACCCCTCCACTTT. This codes for CASTPMYRGSRSPLHF. The chain couples TRBV27 to TRBJ1-6; the match to TRBD1 covers 8 bases. From germline, CDR1 is MNHEY and CDR2 SMNVEV (reference sequence). V dropped 9 bases and J dropped 10; count of bases not matched to a gene: 17. The CDR3 length is 16 residues.

V is TRBV5-6 and J is TRBJ2-7; TRBD1 agrees at 8 bases. Trimming removed 0 bases from V and 0 bases from J; junction bases left unmatched: 5. CDR3 length: 16 residues. The germline V gene encodes CDR1 SGHDT and CDR2 YYEEEE. CDR3: CASSLGLGQVSYEQYF. The CDR3 coding sequence is TGTGCCAGCAGCTTGGGTCTGGGACAGGTCTCCTACGAGCAGTACTTC.

The chain couples TRBV6-6 to TRBJ1-1; D remains ambiguous. From germline, CDR1 is MNHNY and CDR2 SVGAGI (reference sequence). The germline V and J ends were trimmed by 6 bases and 1 base, with 12 bases remaining between them. The CDR3 extends over 14 amino acids. The CDR3 loop reads CASSLGEQNTEAFF. CDR3 DNA: TGTGCCAGCAGCCTCGGGGAGCAGAACACTGAAGCTTTCTTT.

The chain uses TRBV6-5 and TRBJ1-1; a weak D match, TRBD1 (6 bases). Per the germline V gene, CDR1 is MNHEY and CDR2 is SVGAGI. The CDR3 sequence is 13 residues long. V lost 5 bases and J lost 4, with 11 bases in between. The CDR3 sequence is CASSLDSSTEAFF. DNA for the CDR3: TGTGCCAGCAGTCTGGACAGTTCCACTGAAGCTTTCTTT.

The CDR3 DNA sequence: TGCAGCGTTGACCGGGGGGGCCTGGGACAGGGGGCCTACACCTTC. This translates into CSVDRGGLGQGAYTF. This chain connects TRBV29-1 to TRBJ1-2, with 12 positions matching TRBD1. The CDR3 runs 15 residues. The germline V gene encodes CDR1 SQVTM and CDR2 ANQGSEA. V was pared by 3 bases and J by 10 bases, with 12 bases of the junction left unmatched.

The gene calls are TRBV5-1 and TRBJ2-7; unclear D gene. The germline V gene encodes CDR1 SGHRS and CDR2 YFSETQ. The CDR3 length is 13 residues. The V end lost 0 bases, the J end lost 3 bases, and 7 bases lay between the germline ends. CDR3 in amino acids: CASSLEAGYEQYF. The CDR3 DNA reads TGCGCCAGCAGCTTGGAAGCCGGCTACGAGCAGTACTTC.

This chain links TRBV5-5 with TRBJ2-3; TRBD2 might be the D (5 bases). This CDR3 contains 14 residues. CDR1 and CDR2 (germline): SGHKS, YYEKEE (reference sequence). V dropped 3 bases and J dropped 5 bases, with 13 bases sitting between them. This CDR3 is CASSSRGREDTQYF. CDR3 DNA sequence: TGTGCCAGCAGCTCTCGGGGAAGAGAAGATACGCAGTATTTT.

The chain uses TRBV6-1 and TRBJ2-7; D is possibly TRBD2 (6 bases). CDR1 and CDR2 (germline): MNHNS, SASEGT. Trimming took 1 base from V and 3 from J, leaving 10 bases between them. This CDR3 has 14 amino acids. The CDR3 coding sequence is TGTGCCAGCAGTGAAGTGGAGGGATACTACGAGCAGTACTTC. Protein: CASSEVEGYYEQYF.

The rearrangement joins TRBV27 to TRBJ1-5; 9 bases fit TRBD1. Germline CDR1 reads MNHEY; CDR2 reads SMNVEV (reference sequence). V was clipped by 3 bases and J by 7 bases; unmatched bases: 7. This CDR3 spans 15 amino acids. Here the CDR3 DNA reads TGTGCCAGCAGTTTTACGGGACAGGGAACCCAGCCCCAGCATTTT. This translates into CASSFTGQGTQPQHF.

The chain carries TRBV25-1 and TRBJ2-5; TRBD2 matches 8 bases. CDR1 is MGHDK, CDR2 SYGVNS, per germline. The CDR3 has 14 amino acids. Trimming took 1 base from V and 4 from J; bases not matched to a gene: 2. CDR3 loop: CASSEFAGGETQYF. The CDR3 DNA reads as TGTGCCAGCAGTGAATTTGCGGGAGGAGAGACCCAGTACTTC.

The genes are TRBV7-2 and TRBJ2-1; 12 nucleotides match TRBD2. V was clipped by 4 bases and J by 4 bases; unmatched bases: 2. The CDR3 contains 15 residues. Germline assignment: CDR1 SGHTA and CDR2 FQGNSA. The CDR3 sequence: CASSWTSGTYNEQFF. CDR3 DNA: TGTGCCAGCAGCTGGACTAGCGGGACTTACAATGAGCAGTTCTTC.

With regard to this clone: One end of the junction fails to match germline, which may point to a read error. The V and J genes are TRBV11-2 and TRBJ2-2, with 7 bases lining up with TRBD1. The V gene's germline CDR1 is SGHAT and CDR2 FQNNGV. The CDR3 totals 13 residues. The CDR3 loop is CASSLERQGELFF. The DNA of the CDR3 is TGTGCCAGCAGCTTAGAAAGGCAGGGGGAGTTGTTTTTT.

The chain combines TRBV5-1 with TRBJ2-5, with D possibly being TRBD1 (5 bases). This CDR3 is 14 amino acids long. V dropped 4 bases and J dropped 5 bases, with 15 bases sitting between them. Germline V gene lookup returns CDR1 SGHRS and CDR2 YFSETQ. For the CDR3, the DNA is TGCGCCAGCAGCATGGACACCCCCCAGGAGACCCAGTACTTC. As protein: CASSMDTPQETQYF.

The rearrangement uses TRBV5-1 and TRBJ2-2; 10 positions agree with TRBD2. Germline CDR1 and CDR2: SGHRS and YFSETQ. CDR3 length: 16 residues. V lost 4 bases and J lost 1; bases outside the gene matches: 4. CDR3: CASSPIAGGNTGELFF. In nucleotides, the CDR3 is TGCGCCAGCAGCCCGATAGCGGGAGGGAACACCGGGGAGCTGTTTTTT.

This clone was detected once. The CDR3 region is CASSLTTGYEQPQHF. CDR3 coding DNA: TGTGCCAGCTCACTAACGACAGGGTATGAGCAGCCCCAGCATTTT. The J gene is TRBJ1-5, the V gene TRBV18; 7 bases fit TRBD1. Germline V gives CDR1 KGHSH, CDR2 LQKENI. The CDR3 is made up of 15 amino acids. J was trimmed by 7 bases and V by 4 bases; bases with no gene match: 10.

V and J are TRBV6-6 and TRBJ2-7; 12 bases fit TRBD2. The germline V gene has CDR1 MNHNY and CDR2 SVGAGI (reference sequence). The CDR3 contains 13 residues. Losses at the gene ends were 4 bases for V and 6 bases for J; bases not matched to a gene: 1. As DNA, the CDR3 is TGTGCCAGCAGTTCTAGCGGGAGGGGCGAGCAGTACTTC. Translated: CASSSSGRGEQYF.

The genes are TRBV19 and TRBJ1-5; D is unresolved. Trimming stripped 5 bases from V and 7 bases from J, with 12 bases between. This CDR3 spans 13 amino acids. CDR1 and CDR2 from the germline V gene are LNHDA and SQIVND (reference sequence). In DNA, the CDR3 is TGTGCCAGTAGTCCAAAGGGAGACCAGCCCCAGCATTTT. As protein: CASSPKGDQPQHF.